This TCR beta chain was recovered during a study of CD8 T cells in Susac syndrome. The CDR3 has 12 amino acids. Germline CDR1 reads SGHDN; CDR2 reads FVKESK. The germline V and J ends were trimmed by 1 base and 7 bases, with 5 bases remaining between them. cDNA came from approximately 0.5 to 1 ug RNA primed by random hexamers. Amplification of TCR beta CDR3 spanned 54 Vbeta and 13 Jbeta via immunoSEQ multiplex PCR. Using its own MiXCR run on the immunoSEQ multiplex PCR reads, TCRdb lists one record per CDR3 protein. The data show 85,000 to 90,000 distinct CDR3 sequences, over 80% seen once. Sequencing targeted TCR beta in T cells from blood (CD8+ and CD4+). Healthy donors, matched for age and sex, constituted the control group. TEMRA cells were FACS-enriched, with CD8+ and CD4+ T cells isolated negatively.

V is TRBV14 and J is TRBJ2-4, with no clear D. Sequencing input: CD8+ T cells from PBMCs. This sequence was found in a human donor in good health. The CDR3 region is CASSQVQNIQYF. The CDR3 nucleotides read TGTGCCAGCAGCCAAGTACAGAACATTCAGTACTTC.